What follows are 10 T cell receptor beta chains derived from one specimen sequenced in a study of blood T cell repertoires in COVID-19. Method: immunoSEQ multiplex PCR; TCRdb's copy keeps in-frame clones and lacks some. The sample comprises 250,000 or so clones, approximately 86% of which are singletons, and roughly 6.4% rests with the top ten. Source material: peripheral blood. Receptor source: a woman in her sixties with active or convalescent COVID-19.

J is TRBJ2-4 and V is TRBV5-1, with 10 bases lining up with TRBD1. The germline V gene has CDR1 SGHRS and CDR2 YFSETQ. This CDR3 comprises 15 residues. Losses at the gene ends were 4 bases for V and 0 bases for J; bases not matched to a gene: 1. The chain's CDR3 is CASSGTGVAKNIQYF. The CDR3 DNA follows: TGCGCCAGCAGCGGGACAGGGGTAGCCAAAAACATTCAGTACTTC.

This clone was seen once. The V and J genes are TRBV5-1 and TRBJ2-3; 10 positions match TRBD1. Germline CDR1 reads SGHRS; CDR2 reads YFSETQ. The V and J ends lost 3 bases and 6 bases, in that order; junction bases with no gene match: 7. The CDR3 runs 15 residues. The CDR3 loop is CASSSGQGRADTQYF. DNA for the CDR3: TGCGCCAGCAGCTCGGGACAGGGGCGAGCGGATACGCAGTATTTT.

The chain uses TRBV9 and TRBJ2-1; 16 nucleotides align to TRBD2. CDR3 length equals 16 residues. CDR1 and CDR2 from the germline V gene are SGDLS and YYNGEE. V lost 4 bases, J lost 8 bases, and 6 bases stayed unmatched. In nucleotides, the CDR3 is TGTGCCAGCAGCCCGGACGGGACTAGCGGGAGGGATGAGCAGTTCTTC. It codes for CASSPDGTSGRDEQFF.

About this clone: One base away lies a much larger clone, so this may be a sequencing read error. This chain uses TRBV5-1 with TRBJ1-1; a possible D gene is TRBD1 (5 bases). The CDR3 loop spans 13 amino acids. Trimming stripped 4 bases from V and 1 base from J, with 8 bases between. Germline assignment: CDR1 SGHRS and CDR2 YFSETQ. Written as DNA, the CDR3 is TGCGCCAGCAGCCAAGGACAGAACACTGAAGCTTTCTTT. This encodes CASSQGQNTEAFF.

The chain uses TRBV7-9 and TRBJ2-3; 10 bases agree with TRBD2. J gave up 3 bases and V 1 base, and 4 bases lay outside the gene matches. CDR1 is SEHNR, CDR2 FQNEAQ, per germline (reference sequence). This CDR3 spans 16 amino acids. The CDR3 DNA reads TGTGCCAGCAGCTTAGGGCTAGCGGGGGTTACAGATACGCAGTATTTT. As protein: CASSLGLAGVTDTQYF.

The rearrangement links TRBV7-2 to TRBJ2-5, with TRBD2 matching over 7 bases. The CDR3 totals 16 residues. After removal of 1 base from V and 0 bases from J, the junction contained 5 bases not matched to a gene. CDR1 SGHTA and CDR2 FQGNSA come from the germline V gene. The CDR3, as DNA: TGTGCCAGCAGCTTAGGTTCTAGCGGCAACCAAGAGACCCAGTACTTC. Amino acid sequence: CASSLGSSGNQETQYF. The full variable domain, rest sourced from reference TRBV7-2 and TRBJ2-5, is GAGVSQSPSNKVTEKGKDVELRCDPISGHTALYWYRQSLGQGLEFLIYFQGNSAPDKSGLPSDRFSAERTGGSVSTLTIQRTQQEDSAVYLCASSLGSSGNQETQYFGPGTRLLVL.

The gene calls are TRBV3-1 (or the pseudogene TRBV3-2) and TRBJ1-1; D is possibly TRBD1 (5 bases). Per the germline V gene, CDR1 is LGHDT and CDR2 is YNNKEL (reference sequence). V was cut by 4 bases and J by 3 bases, with 12 bases left in between. The CDR3 contains 14 residues. In nucleotides, the CDR3 is TGTGCCAGCAGCCCTCAGGGTTGGGACACTGAAGCTTTCTTT. This codes for CASSPQGWDTEAFF.

This clone appeared a few times. This CDR3 is also generated by other DNA sequences in the sample. V gene TRBV2 combines with J gene TRBJ2-3; D is ambiguous. Trimming left V 4 bases short and J 9 bases short, with 8 bases between. Germline V gene lookup returns CDR1 SNHLY and CDR2 FYNNEI. This CDR3 comprises 11 residues. CDR3 nucleotide sequence: TGTGCCAGCAGTGCGGGTTCCACGCAGTATTTT. It encodes CASSAGSTQYF.

For this clone: This sample also contains other DNA sequences that code for the same CDR3. The rearrangement joins TRBV5-1 to TRBJ2-7, with TRBD1 matching 10 bases. V gave up 4 bases and J gave up 1 base; unmatched junction bases: 5. Germline V gene sequence: CDR1 SGHRS, CDR2 YFSETQ. The CDR3 is 15 amino acids. The CDR3 sequence: CASSLDRGLSYEQYF. CDR3 sequence (DNA): TGCGCCAGCAGCCTTGACAGGGGGCTGTCCTACGAGCAGTACTTC.

The table lists this clone with a count of one. V and J are TRBV29-1 and TRBJ2-3; TRBD1 aligns across 9 bases. This CDR3 is built from 17 residues. Germline-derived CDR1 and CDR2 are SQVTM and ANQGSEA. V lost 5 bases, J lost 0 bases, and 12 bases stayed unmatched. Written as DNA, the CDR3 is TGCAGCGTTTTGACAGGGGGGCCTGCTGAGAGCACAGATACGCAGTATTTT. Translating it yields CSVLTGGPAESTDTQYF.